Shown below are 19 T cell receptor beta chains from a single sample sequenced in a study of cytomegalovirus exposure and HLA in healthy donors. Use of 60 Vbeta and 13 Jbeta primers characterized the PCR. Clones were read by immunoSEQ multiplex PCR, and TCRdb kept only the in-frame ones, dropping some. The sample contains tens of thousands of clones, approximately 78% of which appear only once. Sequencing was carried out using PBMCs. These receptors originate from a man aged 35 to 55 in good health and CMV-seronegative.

CDR3 in amino acids: CASSIGGLAGVSDTQYF. CDR3 sequence (DNA): TGTGCCAGTAGTATAGGCGGACTAGCGGGAGTCAGTGATACGCAGTATTTT. This sequence joins TRBV19 and TRBJ2-3; TRBD2 agrees at 13 bases. The CDR3 is 17 residues long. V lost 1 base to trimming and J lost 6 bases; unmatched junction nucleotides: 7. Germline V gene lookup returns CDR1 LNHDA and CDR2 SQIVND (reference sequence).

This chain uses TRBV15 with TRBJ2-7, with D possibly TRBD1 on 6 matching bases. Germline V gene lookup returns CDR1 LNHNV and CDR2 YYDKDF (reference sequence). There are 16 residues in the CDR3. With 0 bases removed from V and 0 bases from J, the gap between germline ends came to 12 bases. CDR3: CATSRDWSGDSYEQYF. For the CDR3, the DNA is TGTGCCACCAGCAGAGATTGGTCAGGGGACTCCTACGAGCAGTACTTC. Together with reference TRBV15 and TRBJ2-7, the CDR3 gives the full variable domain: DAMVIQNPRYQVTQFGKPVTLSCSQTLNHNVMYWYQQKSSQAPKLLFHYYDKDFNNEADTPDNFQSRRPNTSFCFLDIRSPGLGDTAMYLCATSRDWSGDSYEQYFGPGTRLTVT.

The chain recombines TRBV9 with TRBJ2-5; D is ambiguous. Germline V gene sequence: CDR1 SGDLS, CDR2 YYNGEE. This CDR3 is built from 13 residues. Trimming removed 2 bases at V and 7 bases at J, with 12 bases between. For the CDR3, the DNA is TGTGCCAGCAGCGTGCAGACTCTGGGGACCCAGTACTTC. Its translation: CASSVQTLGTQYF.

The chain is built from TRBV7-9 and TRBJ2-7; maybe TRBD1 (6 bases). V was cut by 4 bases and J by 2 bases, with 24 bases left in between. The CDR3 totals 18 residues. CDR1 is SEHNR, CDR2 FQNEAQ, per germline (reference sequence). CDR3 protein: CASSSQTGGSITTYEQYF. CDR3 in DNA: TGTGCCAGCAGCTCCCAGACAGGCGGATCAATAACAACCTACGAGCAGTACTTC.

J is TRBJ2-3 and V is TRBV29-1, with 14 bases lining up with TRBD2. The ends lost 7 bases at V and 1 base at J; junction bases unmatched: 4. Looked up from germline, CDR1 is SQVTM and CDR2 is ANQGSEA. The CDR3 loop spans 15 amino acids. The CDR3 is CSATSGRVGTDTQYF. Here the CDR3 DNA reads TGCAGCGCGACTAGCGGGAGGGTTGGCACAGATACGCAGTATTTT.

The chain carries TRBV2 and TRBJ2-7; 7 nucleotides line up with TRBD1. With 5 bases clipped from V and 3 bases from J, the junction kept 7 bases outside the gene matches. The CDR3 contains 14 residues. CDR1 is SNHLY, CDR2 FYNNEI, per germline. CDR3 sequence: CASSLDRVDYEQYF. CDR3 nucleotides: TGTGCCAGCAGTCTCGACAGGGTCGACTACGAGCAGTACTTC.

The CDR3 DNA follows: TGTGCCAGCAGCACCCGAGCGGGAAGCTCCTACGAGCAGTACTTC. This sequence encodes CASSTRAGSSYEQYF. The chain couples TRBV9 to TRBJ2-7; the match to TRBD2 covers 7 bases. Germline V gene sequence: CDR1 SGDLS, CDR2 YYNGEE. The length of the CDR3 is 15 residues. V shed 4 bases, J shed 0 bases, and the junction held 7 bases outside the gene matches.

The chain's CDR3 is CASSLGGGNTEAFF. In nucleotides, the CDR3 is TGTGCCAGTAGCTTGGGGGGGGGAAACACTGAAGCTTTCTTT. The J gene is TRBJ1-1, the V gene TRBV19, with a possible D match to TRBD1 (5 bases). V was trimmed by 6 bases and J by 2 bases, leaving 13 bases between them. This CDR3 contains 14 residues. Germline loops: CDR1 LNHDA, CDR2 SQIVND (reference sequence).

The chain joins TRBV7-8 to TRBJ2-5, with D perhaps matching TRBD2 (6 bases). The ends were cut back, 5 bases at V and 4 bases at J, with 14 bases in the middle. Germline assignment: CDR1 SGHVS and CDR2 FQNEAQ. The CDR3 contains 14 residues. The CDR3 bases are TGTGCCAGCAGCGGTAGGGATAGCGGAGAGACCCAGTACTTC. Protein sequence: CASSGRDSGETQYF.

CDR3 sequence: CASSQETGSYTQYF. CDR3 nucleotide sequence: TGCGCCAGCAGCCAAGAGACAGGGTCCTATACGCAGTATTTT. The chain joins TRBV4-1 to TRBJ2-3; 7 nucleotides line up with TRBD1. The CDR3 is 14 residues long. V shed 0 bases, J shed 7 bases, and the junction held 4 bases outside the gene matches. Germline V gives CDR1 MGHRA, CDR2 YSYEKL.

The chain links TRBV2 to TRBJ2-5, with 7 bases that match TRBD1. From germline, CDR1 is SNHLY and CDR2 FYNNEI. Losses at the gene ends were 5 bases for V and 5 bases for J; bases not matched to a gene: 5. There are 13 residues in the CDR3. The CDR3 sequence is CASSHGQAETQYF. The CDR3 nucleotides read TGTGCCAGCAGTCATGGACAGGCGGAGACCCAGTACTTC.

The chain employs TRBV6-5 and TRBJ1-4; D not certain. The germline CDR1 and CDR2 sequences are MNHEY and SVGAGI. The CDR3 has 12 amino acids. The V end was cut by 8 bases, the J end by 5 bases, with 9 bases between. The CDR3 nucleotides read TGTGCCAGCGGGTGGGAGAATGAAAAACTGTTTTTT. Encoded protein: CASGWENEKLFF.

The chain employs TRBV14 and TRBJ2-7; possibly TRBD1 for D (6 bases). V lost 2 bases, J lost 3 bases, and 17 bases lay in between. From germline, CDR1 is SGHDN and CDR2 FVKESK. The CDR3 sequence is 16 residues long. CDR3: CASSQKGGVSRYEQYF. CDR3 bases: TGTGCCAGCAGCCAAAAAGGGGGTGTTAGCCGCTACGAGCAGTACTTC.

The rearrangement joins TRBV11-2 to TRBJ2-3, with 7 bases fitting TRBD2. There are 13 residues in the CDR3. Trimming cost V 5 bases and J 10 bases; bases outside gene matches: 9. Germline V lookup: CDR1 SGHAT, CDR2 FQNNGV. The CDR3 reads CASSPTSSRSQYF. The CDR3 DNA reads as TGTGCCAGCAGCCCGACTAGCTCTCGATCGCAGTATTTT.

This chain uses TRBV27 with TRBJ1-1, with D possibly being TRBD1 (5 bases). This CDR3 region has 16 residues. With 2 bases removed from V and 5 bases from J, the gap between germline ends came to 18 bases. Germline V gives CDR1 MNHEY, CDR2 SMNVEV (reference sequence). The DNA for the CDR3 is TGTGCCAGCAGTTTACATACTGTGGGGGGTAAAACTGAAGCTTTCTTT. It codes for CASSLHTVGGKTEAFF.

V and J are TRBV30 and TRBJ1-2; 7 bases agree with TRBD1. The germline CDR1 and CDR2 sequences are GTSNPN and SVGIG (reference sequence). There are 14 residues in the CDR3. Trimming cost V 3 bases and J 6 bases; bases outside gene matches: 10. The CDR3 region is CAWSLGGALNGYTF. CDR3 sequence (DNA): TGTGCCTGGAGCCTAGGGGGCGCATTAAATGGCTACACCTTC.

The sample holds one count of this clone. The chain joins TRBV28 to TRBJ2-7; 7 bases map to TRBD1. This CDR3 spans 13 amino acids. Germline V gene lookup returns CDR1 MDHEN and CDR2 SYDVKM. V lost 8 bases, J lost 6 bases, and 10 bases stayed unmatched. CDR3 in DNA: TGTGCCAGCCGCCTGACAGGGCCCCTCGAGCAGTACTTC. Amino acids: CASRLTGPLEQYF.

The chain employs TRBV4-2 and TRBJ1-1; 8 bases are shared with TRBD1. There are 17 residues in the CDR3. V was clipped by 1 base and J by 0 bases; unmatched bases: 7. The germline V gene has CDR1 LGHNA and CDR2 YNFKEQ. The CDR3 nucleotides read TGTGCCAGCAGCCAAGGGACAGGGACCCGCATGAACACTGAAGCTTTCTTT. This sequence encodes CASSQGTGTRMNTEAFF.

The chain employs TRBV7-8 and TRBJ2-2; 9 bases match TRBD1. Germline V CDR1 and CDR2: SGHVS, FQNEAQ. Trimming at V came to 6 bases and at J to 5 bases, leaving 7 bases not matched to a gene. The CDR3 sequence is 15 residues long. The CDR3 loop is CASRTGTGHTGELFF. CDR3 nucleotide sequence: TGTGCCAGCAGGACCGGGACAGGGCATACCGGGGAGCTGTTTTTT.